This TCR beta chain comes out of a study of blood T cell repertoires in COVID-19. Study-wide context: Sites across the United States, Italy and Spain contributed samples from acute and convalescent COVID-19. Sources were T cells, B-cell-depleted T cells, or PBMCs; the material itself was cDNA or gDNA.

As originally analysed: Nucleated cell number was recorded as an estimate derived from reference gene primer amplification. Here immunoSEQ multiplex PCR was the method, and the copy in TCRdb shows in-frame clones only, minus some. V, J and clone size are taken as reported in that table, and D and trimming were inferred from the DNA itself. The sample lists fewer than 200,000 clones; around four fifths were seen once. This clone was seen repeatedly, ten times or more. Germline lookup yields CDR1 SQVTM and CDR2 ANQGSEA. The CDR3 length is 14 residues. V trimming: 6 bases; J trimming: 2 bases; junction bases outside the gene matches: 6.

This clonotype originated in a woman aged 70-85 years who had recovered from COVID-19. Source material: peripheral blood. The chain is built from TRBV29-1 and TRBJ1-3; 8 bases line up with TRBD1. In DNA, the CDR3 is TGCAGCGTCTCCAACAGGGGGGCTGGAAACACCATATATTTT. Amino acid sequence: CSVSNRGAGNTIYF.